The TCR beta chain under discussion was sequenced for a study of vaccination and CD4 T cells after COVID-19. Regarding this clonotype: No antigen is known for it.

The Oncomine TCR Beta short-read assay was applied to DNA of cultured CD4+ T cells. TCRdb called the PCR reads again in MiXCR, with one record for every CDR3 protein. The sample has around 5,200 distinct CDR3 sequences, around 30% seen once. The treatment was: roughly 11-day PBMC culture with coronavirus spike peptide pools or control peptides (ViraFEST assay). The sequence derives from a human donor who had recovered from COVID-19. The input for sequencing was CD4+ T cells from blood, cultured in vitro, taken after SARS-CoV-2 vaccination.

CDR3 residues: CASSLGGEGANVLTF. The CDR3 bases are TGTGCCAGCAGCTTGGGAGGGGAGGGGGCCAACGTCCTGACTTTC. The chain is built from TRBV5-4 and TRBJ2-6; D tentatively reads TRBD1 or TRBD2 (5 bases each). Trimming shortened V by 0 bases and J by 4 bases, and 8 bases separated the two germline ends. Germline CDR1 is SGHNT and CDR2 is YYREEE (reference sequence). The CDR3 loop spans 15 amino acids.